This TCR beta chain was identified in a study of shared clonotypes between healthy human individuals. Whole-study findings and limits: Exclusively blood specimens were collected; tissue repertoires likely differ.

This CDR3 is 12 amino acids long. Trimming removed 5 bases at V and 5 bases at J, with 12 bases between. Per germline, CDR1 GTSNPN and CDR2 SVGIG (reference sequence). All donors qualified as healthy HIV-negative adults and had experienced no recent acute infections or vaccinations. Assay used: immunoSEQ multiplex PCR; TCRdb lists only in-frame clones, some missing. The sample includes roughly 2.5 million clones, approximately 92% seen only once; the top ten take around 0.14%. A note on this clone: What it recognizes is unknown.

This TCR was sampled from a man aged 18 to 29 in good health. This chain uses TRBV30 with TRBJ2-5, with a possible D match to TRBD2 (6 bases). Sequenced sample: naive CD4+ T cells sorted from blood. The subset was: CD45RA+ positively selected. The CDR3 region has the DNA TGTGCCTGGGGGGAGGTTCTGGAGACCCAGTACTTC. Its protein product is CAWGEVLETQYF.